This is a list of T cell receptor beta chains from one sample in a study of T cells in Graves' hyperthyroidism and ophthalmopathy. TCRdb used MiXCR to reprocess the multiplex PCR reads, holding one entry per CDR3 protein. This sample has a few hundred thousand distinct CDR3 sequences, with 25% found just once. The source material was blood. These receptors originate from a man aged 50-60 years with Graves' hyperthyroidism. Both conserved end residues are part of each CDR3. Fields, in order: V gene, clone size, J gene, D gene, CDR3 protein, CDR3 DNA. The D gene is left open where the match is weak. Only part of the rows carry a size: once, few, many, or a class if the clone is expanded.

v_call: TRBV3-1; clone_size: few; j_call: TRBJ2-3; d_call: -; cdr3_aa: CASSPMPGLSTDTQYF; cdr3_nt: TGTGCCAGCTCACCAATGCCGGGACTCAGCACAGATACGCAGTATTTT
v_call: TRBV2; clone_size: -; j_call: TRBJ1-2; d_call: -; cdr3_aa: CASREEYGYTF; cdr3_nt: TGTGCCAGCAGAGAAGAGTATGGCTACACCTTC
v_call: TRBV29-1; clone_size: -; j_call: TRBJ2-6; d_call: -; cdr3_aa: CSVKAAGANVLTF; cdr3_nt: TGCAGCGTTAAGGCAGCTGGGGCCAACGTCCTGACTTTC
v_call: TRBV20-1; clone_size: many; j_call: TRBJ2-3; d_call: TRBD2; cdr3_aa: CSATSGRALPDTQYF; cdr3_nt: TGCAGTGCCACTAGCGGGAGAGCCCTCCCAGATACGCAGTATTTT
v_call: TRBV6-6; clone_size: many; j_call: TRBJ1-5; d_call: TRBD1; cdr3_aa: CASSYDYRGDQPQHF; cdr3_nt: TGTGCCAGCAGTTACGACTACAGGGGCGATCAGCCCCAGCATTTT
v_call: TRBV24-1; clone_size: -; j_call: TRBJ2-1; d_call: TRBD2; cdr3_aa: CATSDWRAGGPHEQFF; cdr3_nt: TGTGCCACCAGTGATTGGAGGGCGGGAGGGCCTCATGAGCAGTTCTTC
v_call: TRBV11-1; clone_size: few; j_call: TRBJ2-1; d_call: -; cdr3_aa: CASSLTLGSFNEQFF; cdr3_nt: TGTGCCAGCAGCCTCACGTTGGGGTCCTTCAATGAGCAGTTCTTC
v_call: TRBV5-1; clone_size: many; j_call: TRBJ2-7; d_call: TRBD1; cdr3_aa: CASSPTGVGYEQYF; cdr3_nt: TGCGCCAGCAGCCCGACAGGGGTCGGGTACGAGCAGTACTTC
v_call: TRBV28; clone_size: few; j_call: TRBJ1-1; d_call: TRBD1; cdr3_aa: CATLDRGLTEAFF; cdr3_nt: TGTGCCACCCTGGACAGGGGGCTCACTGAAGCTTTCTTT
v_call: TRBV11-1; clone_size: many; j_call: TRBJ2-7; d_call: TRBD1; cdr3_aa: CASSRQGASYEQYF; cdr3_nt: TGTGCCAGCAGCCGACAGGGCGCCTCCTACGAGCAGTACTTC
v_call: TRBV12-3/TRBV12-4; clone_size: -; j_call: TRBJ1-2; d_call: TRBD1; cdr3_aa: CASSLHRGRDGYTF; cdr3_nt: TGTGCCAGCAGTTTACACAGGGGCAGGGATGGCTACACCTTC
v_call: TRBV3-1; clone_size: many; j_call: TRBJ2-3; d_call: TRBD2; cdr3_aa: CASSLSGSYSDTQYF; cdr3_nt: TGTGCCAGCAGCCTTAGCGGGAGTTATTCAGATACGCAGTATTTT
v_call: TRBV27; clone_size: -; j_call: TRBJ2-7; d_call: -; cdr3_aa: CASSLRGVIYEQYF; cdr3_nt: TGTGCCAGCTCACTCAGGGGAGTAATCTACGAGCAGTACTTC
v_call: TRBV6-1; clone_size: -; j_call: TRBJ2-7; d_call: -; cdr3_aa: CASSEGIGRQEQYF; cdr3_nt: TGTGCCAGCAGTGAAGGAATCGGAAGGCAGGAGCAGTACTTC
v_call: TRBV6-2/TRBV6-3; clone_size: many; j_call: TRBJ2-3; d_call: TRBD2; cdr3_aa: CASSPTGLAGEGTDTQYF; cdr3_nt: TGTGCCAGCAGCCCGACGGGACTAGCGGGAGAGGGCACAGATACGCAGTATTTT
v_call: TRBV28; clone_size: -; j_call: TRBJ1-5; d_call: TRBD1; cdr3_aa: CASSPPTGVDQPQHF; cdr3_nt: TGTGCCAGCAGCCCTCCCACAGGGGTGGATCAGCCCCAGCATTTT
v_call: TRBV5-1; clone_size: -; j_call: TRBJ2-6; d_call: -; cdr3_aa: CASRPAGSGANVLTF; cdr3_nt: TGCGCCAGCAGGCCAGCTGGCTCTGGGGCCAACGTCCTGACTTTC
v_call: TRBV7-9; clone_size: -; j_call: TRBJ1-2; d_call: TRBD1; cdr3_aa: CASSGTGDGDTF; cdr3_nt: TGTGCCAGCAGTGGGACAGGGGATGGCGACACCTTC
v_call: TRBV30; clone_size: many; j_call: TRBJ2-7; d_call: TRBD2; cdr3_aa: CAWSRGASGMTYEQYF; cdr3_nt: TGTGCCTGGAGTCGGGGTGCGAGCGGGATGACCTACGAGCAGTACTTC
v_call: TRBV20-1; clone_size: -; j_call: TRBJ2-5; d_call: TRBD1; cdr3_aa: CSATWDSKETQYF; cdr3_nt: TGCAGTGCTACATGGGACAGTAAAGAGACCCAGTACTTC
v_call: TRBV20-1; clone_size: few; j_call: TRBJ2-2; d_call: -; cdr3_aa: CSARVLAKTGELFF; cdr3_nt: TGCAGTGCTAGAGTACTAGCTAAGACCGGGGAGCTGTTTTTT
v_call: TRBV20-1; clone_size: few; j_call: TRBJ2-3; d_call: TRBD2; cdr3_aa: CSASGTRRTDTQYF; cdr3_nt: TGCAGTGCTAGCGGGACTAGAAGAACAGATACGCAGTATTTT
v_call: TRBV5-1; clone_size: -; j_call: TRBJ2-3; d_call: TRBD2; cdr3_aa: CASSLLAGDRSTDTQYF; cdr3_nt: TGCGCCAGCAGCTTGCTAGCGGGAGACCGTAGCACAGATACGCAGTATTTT
v_call: TRBV7-8; clone_size: -; j_call: TRBJ1-2; d_call: -; cdr3_aa: CASRGLLGQSNLNYGYTF; cdr3_nt: TGTGCCAGCCGGGGCTTACTAGGGCAGTCCAATTTAAACTATGGCTACACCTTC
v_call: TRBV7-3; clone_size: few; j_call: TRBJ2-1; d_call: TRBD2; cdr3_aa: CASRVAGGQGEQFF; cdr3_nt: TGTGCCAGTCGCGTTGCGGGAGGGCAGGGTGAGCAGTTCTTC
v_call: TRBV20-1; clone_size: -; j_call: TRBJ1-1; d_call: -; cdr3_aa: CSAREVPNTEAFF; cdr3_nt: TGCAGTGCTAGAGAAGTCCCAAACACTGAAGCTTTCTTT